This T cell receptor (beta chain) came from a study of siplizumab effects on memory and regulatory T cells. The length of the CDR3 is 12 residues. Per germline, CDR1 SGHTA and CDR2 FQGTGA. After removal of 6 bases from V and 7 bases from J, the junction contained 3 bases not matched to a gene. Profiling relied on immunoSEQ multiplex PCR, and the TCRdb table lists in-frame clones only, not all of them. Of tens of thousands of clones in the sample, 70% to 90% are singletons; the top ten hold approximately 3.4%. The V and J genes are TRBV7-3 and TRBJ2-1; 7 bases map to TRBD1. The sample taken for sequencing was memory CD4+ T cells sorted from blood. The sequence was collected from a human donor in good health. This CDR3 is CASSQQGNEQFF. DNA of the CDR3: TGTGCCAGCAGTCAACAGGGGAATGAGCAGTTCTTC.